This TCR beta chain derives from a study of cytomegalovirus exposure and HLA in healthy donors. TCRdb keeps only in-frame clones here, not all; method: immunoSEQ multiplex PCR. Of 97,000 or so clones in the sample, around nine tenths were seen once. The germline V gene encodes CDR1 MGHRA and CDR2 YSYEKL. The CDR3 is made up of 16 amino acids. After removal of 3 bases from V and 3 bases from J, the junction contained 8 bases not matched to a gene. J is TRBJ1-3 and V is TRBV4-1, with 7 bases that match TRBD1. The sequence was obtained from a woman aged 25 to 45 in good health and CMV-seronegative. The source material was PBMCs. CDR3 sequence reads: CASSHSYRGGGNTIYF. In nucleotides, the CDR3 is TGCGCCAGCAGCCACTCCTACAGGGGAGGTGGAAACACCATATATTTT.